This passage covers 28 T cell receptor beta chains from one sample sequenced in a study of cytomegalovirus exposure and HLA in healthy donors. Both 60 Vbeta primers and 13 Jbeta primers went into the PCR. Generated by immunoSEQ multiplex PCR, the TCRdb table keeps only in-frame clones and is missing some. Its clone listing holds tens of thousands of clones. The sequenced sample was PBMCs. The receptors shown here come from a woman between 25 and 40 years old in good health and CMV-seropositive.

J is TRBJ1-4 and V is TRBV7-9; D not resolved. The ends were cut back, 4 bases at V and 0 bases at J, with 15 bases in the middle. The germline V gene encodes CDR1 SEHNR and CDR2 FQNEAQ (reference sequence). There are 17 residues in the CDR3. This CDR3 reads CASSWRALSPTNEKLFF. In nucleotides, the CDR3 is TGTGCCAGCAGCTGGCGGGCCCTCTCACCAACTAATGAAAAACTGTTTTTT.

A note on this clone: Because the CDR3's place on the DNA is in doubt, the DNA is left out and the CDR3 is given as listed by TCRdb. This chain connects TRBV19 to TRBJ2-1; the DNA was not used to check the table's D call, TRBD2. Per the germline V gene, CDR1 is LNHDA and CDR2 is SQIVND (reference sequence). The CDR3 has 14 amino acids, counting both end residues. The CDR3 spells CASTSVSGVHEQFF.

V is TRBV19 and J is TRBJ2-7; TRBD1 aligns across 9 bases. After removal of 1 base from V and 4 bases from J, the junction contained 2 bases not matched to a gene. Germline values: CDR1 LNHDA, CDR2 SQIVND (reference sequence). This CDR3 has 14 residues. This CDR3 reads CASSIAGQGYEQYF. CDR3 nucleotide sequence: TGTGCCAGTAGTATAGCGGGACAGGGTTACGAGCAGTACTTC.

The rearrangement joins TRBV28 to TRBJ1-4; a possible D gene is TRBD1 (6 bases). Germline CDR1 and CDR2: MDHEN and SYDVKM. The CDR3 is 13 residues long. The ends were cut back, 6 bases at V and 8 bases at J, with 13 bases in the middle. CDR3 sequence reads: CASRPGGREKLFF. The CDR3 DNA follows: TGTGCCAGCAGGCCCGGGGGGCGGGAAAAACTGTTTTTT.

The chain has TRBV10-2 and TRBJ2-7, with 9 bases aligning to TRBD2. The V segment lost 0 bases and the J segment 5 bases; nucleotides outside the gene matches: 5. This CDR3 is built from 15 residues. Germline values: CDR1 WSHSY, CDR2 SAAADI. The CDR3 DNA reads TGCGCCAGCAGTGAGTCGGCTAGCGGGGTCAACGAGCAGTACTTC. Translation: CASSESASGVNEQYF.

The J gene is TRBJ1-1, the V gene TRBV7-2, with TRBD1 matching 7 bases. In germline, CDR1 is SGHTA, CDR2 FQGNSA. V lost 2 bases to trimming and J lost 4 bases; unmatched junction nucleotides: 7. CDR3 length: 15 residues. CDR3 residues: CASSLTTGTGTEAFF. DNA of the CDR3: TGTGCCAGCAGCTTAACGACAGGGACGGGCACTGAAGCTTTCTTT.

The rearrangement uses TRBV25-1 and TRBJ1-1; weak D call: TRBD1 (5 bases). From germline, CDR1 is MGHDK and CDR2 SYGVNS. V was clipped by 8 bases and J by 0 bases, with 10 bases between them. The length of the CDR3 is 13 residues. The CDR3 coding sequence is TGTGCCAGCCGGGGGGGTCTGAACACTGAAGCTTTCTTT. Its protein is CASRGGLNTEAFF.

The chain recombines TRBV19 with TRBJ1-5; 7 bases fit TRBD1. The J segment lost 3 bases and the V segment lost 7 bases, leaving 6 bases of the junction unmatched. The CDR3 has 14 residues. Germline V gene data show CDR1 as LNHDA and CDR2 as SQIVND (reference sequence). In nucleotides, the CDR3 is TGTGCCAGTACCCGACAGGGCAACAATCAGCCCCAGCATTTT. Its translation is CASTRQGNNQPQHF.

The gene calls are TRBV5-5 and TRBJ2-7, with a tentative D call TRBD1 (6 bases). Trimming took off 2 bases at V and 2 bases at J, with 11 bases between the two ends. CDR1 is SGHKS and CDR2 is YYEKEE in the germline V gene (reference sequence). The CDR3 has 14 amino acids. In DNA form, the CDR3 reads TGTGCCAGCAGCTTAAGGGGGACCGCCTACGAGCAGTACTTC. Its protein is CASSLRGTAYEQYF.

The chain links TRBV29-1 to TRBJ2-7; a possible D gene is TRBD2 (7 bases). V was clipped by 4 bases and J by 6 bases, with 13 bases between them. CDR3 length: 12 amino acids. The germline CDR1 and CDR2 sequences are SQVTM and ANQGSEA. For the CDR3, the DNA is TGCAGCGTTGTTTTTGGGGGGGCCGAGCAGTACTTC. Its translation is CSVVFGGAEQYF.

The rearrangement joins TRBV19 to TRBJ1-2, with 10 nucleotides matching TRBD1. The germline CDR1 and CDR2 sequences are LNHDA and SQIVND (reference sequence). Trimming took 5 bases from V and 1 from J; bases not matched to a gene: 7. The CDR3 covers 16 residues. As DNA, the CDR3 is TGTGCCAGTAGTCAGGGACAGGGGCGAATTAACTATGGCTACACCTTC. It codes for CASSQGQGRINYGYTF.

The J gene is TRBJ1-5, the V gene TRBV27, with D unclear. Germline V lookup: CDR1 MNHEY, CDR2 SMNVEV (reference sequence). Between the trimmed V and J ends, which lost 2 bases and 6 bases, there was a span of 8 bases. This CDR3 has 13 amino acids. CDR3 loop: CASSLTDSQPQHF. For the CDR3, the DNA is TGTGCCAGCAGTTTAACAGATTCTCAGCCCCAGCATTTT.

V usage is TRBV20-1 and J usage is TRBJ1-1; D is uncertain. From germline, CDR1 is DFQATT and CDR2 SNEGSKA (reference sequence). This CDR3 has 9 residues. Deletions cut 6 bases from V and 6 bases from J, with 5 bases between. Written as DNA, the CDR3 is TGCAGTGCCAGGTCTGAAGCTTTCTTT. Translation gives CSARSEAFF.

This chain links TRBV28 with TRBJ1-3, with D perhaps matching TRBD1 (5 bases). The CDR3 sequence is 15 residues long. V dropped 9 bases and J dropped 4 bases, with 19 bases sitting between them. Germline CDR1 is MDHEN and CDR2 is SYDVKM. Here the CDR3 DNA reads TGTGCCAGTACCCCAGGGCCAACCGGAGGAAACACCATATATTTT. Amino acids: CASTPGPTGGNTIYF.

V and J are TRBV9 and TRBJ1-5; D is unresolved. The CDR3 extends over 15 amino acids. The germline V gene has CDR1 SGDLS and CDR2 YYNGEE. V was cut by 0 bases and J by 4 bases, with 11 bases left in between. This chain's CDR3 is CASSVEAGRNQPQHF. In nucleotides, the CDR3 is TGTGCCAGCAGCGTAGAAGCAGGTCGGAATCAGCCCCAGCATTTT.

CDR3 sequence reads: CASSPNRGTFIYF. The CDR3 DNA is TGTGCCAGCAGCCCGAACAGGGGAACGTTCATATATTTT. The V call is TRBV7-8, the J call TRBJ1-3, with TRBD1 matching 7 bases. Looked up from germline, CDR1 is SGHVS and CDR2 is FQNEAQ. Germline trimming cut 5 bases from V and 12 bases from J; bases unmatched to any gene: 10. The CDR3 length is 13 residues.

The chain recombines TRBV13 with TRBJ2-5, with 8 nucleotides matching TRBD1. The CDR3 consists of 16 residues. Germline assignment: CDR1 PRHDT and CDR2 FYEKMQ (reference sequence). Losses at the gene ends were 5 bases for V and 4 bases for J; bases not matched to a gene: 12. CDR3 protein: CASSPTIGQGRETQYF. In DNA, the CDR3 is TGTGCCAGCAGCCCAACCATCGGACAGGGACGAGAGACCCAGTACTTC.

This chain links TRBV19 with TRBJ1-1; TRBD1 matches 11 bases. The germline CDR1 and CDR2 sequences are LNHDA and SQIVND (reference sequence). Unmatched junction bases numbered 3, after V lost 5 bases and J lost 4 bases. The CDR3 is 14 amino acids. CDR3 sequence reads: CASSAGTGGTEAFF. CDR3 bases: TGTGCCAGTAGTGCCGGGACAGGGGGCACTGAAGCTTTCTTT. The full variable domain, with the rest looked up from reference TRBV19 and TRBJ1-1, is DGGITQSPKYLFRKEGQNVTLSCEQNLNHDAMYWYRQDPGQGLRLIYYSQIVNDFQKGDIAEGYSVSREKKESFPLTVTSAQKNPTAFYLCASSAGTGGTEAFFGQGTRLTVV.

The chain is built from TRBV7-2 and TRBJ1-2; 10 bases match TRBD1. This CDR3 comprises 15 residues. Looked up from germline, CDR1 is SGHTA and CDR2 is FQGNSA. V lost 5 bases to trimming and J lost 2 bases; unmatched junction nucleotides: 5. The CDR3 loop is CASSMTGGVNYGYTF. CDR3 bases: TGTGCCAGCAGCATGACAGGGGGCGTAAACTATGGCTACACCTTC.

Here the CDR3 reads CASSLKAYSLDFQQYF. In DNA, the CDR3 is TGTGCCAGCAGTTTAAAAGCGTACTCCCTAGACTTTCAGCAGTACTTC. The V call is TRBV28, the J call TRBJ2-7; D unclear. The germline CDR1 and CDR2 sequences are MDHEN and SYDVKM. V lost 2 bases and J 8 bases, leaving 22 bases between the germline ends. This CDR3 has 16 amino acids.

V and J are TRBV11-3 and TRBJ2-2; 7 nucleotides agree with TRBD2. The CDR3 loop spans 14 amino acids. Germline V gene data show CDR1 as SGHNT and CDR2 as YENEEA. With 6 bases clipped from V and 7 bases from J, the junction kept 8 bases outside the gene matches. Here the CDR3 reads CASRSSSGYGELFF. The CDR3 bases are TGTGCCAGCAGGTCATCTAGCGGTTACGGGGAGCTGTTTTTT.

The chain has TRBV21-1 and TRBJ1-1. TRBV21-1 is marked as a pseudogene. CDR3 size: 13 residues. Here the CDR3 DNA reads TGTGCCAGCCAAATTGTCGGGGACACTGAAGCTTTCTTT. Translated: CASQIVGDTEAFF.

The CDR3 loop reads CASSFEWTGVTGELFF. CDR3 bases: TGCGCCAGCAGCTTTGAGTGGACAGGGGTGACCGGGGAGCTGTTTTTT. The chain is built from TRBV5-1 and TRBJ2-2, with 9 bases identical to TRBD1. The V and J ends lost 2 bases and 5 bases, in that order; junction bases with no gene match: 7. Germline V gene sequence: CDR1 SGHRS, CDR2 YFSETQ. The CDR3 consists of 16 residues.

The chain carries TRBV19 and TRBJ2-7, with 7 bases that match TRBD2. There are 14 residues in the CDR3. Germline V lookup: CDR1 LNHDA, CDR2 SQIVND (reference sequence). J was trimmed by 7 bases and V by 5 bases; bases with no gene match: 11. For the CDR3, the DNA is TGTGCCAGTAGTGCTGCGGGAGCATCTCAAGAGCAGTACTTC. Protein sequence: CASSAAGASQEQYF.

The gene calls are TRBV20-1 and TRBJ1-2; D call uncertain. The CDR3 is made up of 10 amino acids. Trimming stripped 3 bases from V and 8 bases from J, with 7 bases between. CDR1 is DFQATT, CDR2 SNEGSKA, per germline (reference sequence). The CDR3 loop is CSASRSGYTF. CDR3 nucleotide sequence: TGCAGTGCTAGCCGTTCCGGCTACACCTTC.

V usage is TRBV5-1 and J usage is TRBJ2-3; 7 nucleotides agree with TRBD2. V gave up 4 bases and J gave up 2 bases; unmatched junction bases: 10. The CDR3 is 16 amino acids. Germline assignment: CDR1 SGHRS and CDR2 YFSETQ. The CDR3 bases are TGCGCCAGCAGCAGGGGTTCTAGCGGCATCACAGATACGCAGTATTTT. The encoded protein is CASSRGSSGITDTQYF. The full variable domain, rest sourced from reference TRBV5-1 and TRBJ2-3, is KAGVTQTPRYLIKTRGQQVTLSCSPISGHRSVSWYQQTPGQGLQFLFEYFSETQRNKGNFPGRFSGRQFSNSRSEMNVSTLELGDSALYLCASSRGSSGITDTQYFGPGTRLTVL.

The chain recombines TRBV2 with TRBJ2-5; D not certain. Germline V gene lookup returns CDR1 SNHLY and CDR2 FYNNEI. V was trimmed by 7 bases and J by 3 bases, leaving 9 bases between them. The CDR3 totals 12 residues. The CDR3 nucleotides are TGTGCCAGCATTCGGGTAAAAGAGACCCAGTACTTC. Amino acids: CASIRVKETQYF.

The chain employs TRBV5-1 and TRBJ2-5, with D possibly matching TRBD2 (6 bases). Between the trimmed V and J ends, which lost 4 bases and 5 bases, there was a span of 12 bases. CDR3 length: 13 residues. Germline CDR1 and CDR2: SGHRS and YFSETQ. CDR3 nucleotide sequence: TGCGCCAGCAGCCCGGGTCGGGGGGAGACCCAGTACTTC. It translates to CASSPGRGETQYF.